A single sample is the source of the 9 T cell receptor beta chains below, sequenced in a study of cytomegalovirus exposure and HLA in healthy donors. The PCR made use of 60 Vbeta and 13 Jbeta primers. Generated by immunoSEQ multiplex PCR, the TCRdb table keeps only in-frame clones and is missing some. Reported are about 160,000 clones; the ten largest clones contain 1% to 1.5%. Material: PBMCs. All receptors derive from a woman aged 60-75 years in good health and CMV-seronegative.

The chain employs TRBV6-5 and TRBJ2-5; weak D call: TRBD2 (5 bases). Looked up from germline, CDR1 is MNHEY and CDR2 is SVGAGI. The V end lost 5 bases, the J end lost 2 bases, and 9 bases lay between the germline ends. CDR3 length: 13 residues. The CDR3 sequence: CASSQAVQETQYF. In DNA, the CDR3 is TGTGCCAGCAGTCAAGCGGTACAAGAGACCCAGTACTTC.

The chain joins TRBV5-1 to TRBJ2-2, with 12 bases identical to TRBD1. J lost 3 bases, V lost 4 bases, and 1 base had no gene match. The CDR3 has 15 amino acids. CDR1 and CDR2 from the germline V gene are SGHRS and YFSETQ. The CDR3 coding sequence is TGCGCCAGCAGCCGGGACAGGGGGCACACCGGGGAGCTGTTTTTT. It encodes CASSRDRGHTGELFF.

CDR3 region: CASSQQGRNEKLFF. The CDR3 DNA follows: TGTGCCAGCAGCCAACAGGGGCGGAATGAAAAACTGTTTTTT. The genes are TRBV7-9 and TRBJ1-4; TRBD1 matches at 7 bases. With V trimmed by 5 bases and J by 5 bases, 5 bases remained unmatched. The germline CDR1 and CDR2 sequences are SEHNR and FQNEAQ (reference sequence). This CDR3 has 14 amino acids.

V and J are TRBV7-9 and TRBJ2-7; TRBD1 matches 7 bases. The CDR3 extends over 14 amino acids. The V segment lost 7 bases and the J segment 3 bases; nucleotides outside the gene matches: 9. Germline V lookup: CDR1 SEHNR, CDR2 FQNEAQ (reference sequence). CDR3 sequence reads: CASTGDPGGYEQYF. CDR3 nucleotide sequence: TGTGCCAGCACCGGTGACCCAGGGGGCTACGAGCAGTACTTC.

The chain carries TRBV30 and TRBJ2-1; 7 bases agree with TRBD2. V dropped 3 bases and J dropped 2; count of bases not matched to a gene: 10. Germline values: CDR1 GTSNPN, CDR2 SVGIG (reference sequence). The CDR3 runs to 16 residues. The CDR3 sequence is CAWRSPGLAAYNEQFF. The DNA of the CDR3 is TGTGCCTGGAGAAGCCCCGGGCTAGCGGCCTACAATGAGCAGTTCTTC.

V and J are TRBV9 and TRBJ1-1; no definite D call. Germline CDR1 is SGDLS and CDR2 is YYNGEE. Trimming took 7 bases from V and 4 from J, leaving 23 bases between them. This CDR3 has 16 residues. CDR3 amino acids: CASSEDEGNPGTEAFF. The CDR3 DNA reads as TGTGCCAGCTCTGAGGACGAGGGCAACCCCGGCACTGAAGCTTTCTTT.

The chain couples TRBV4-1 to TRBJ2-5; 9 bases are shared with TRBD1. The J call may be wrong; the DNA end is better matched by TRBJ2-7. Germline CDR1 is MGHRA and CDR2 is YSYEKL. The CDR3 runs to 13 residues. The CDR3 DNA is TGCGCCAGCAGCAGGACAGGGGAAGGCGAGCAGTACTTC. Encoded protein: CASSRTGEGEQYF.

CDR3 sequence (DNA): TGTGCCAGCAGTTACCCGGGGAGCTCCTACAATGAGCAGTTCTTC. Its translation: CASSYPGSSYNEQFF. The V gene is TRBV7-3, the J gene TRBJ2-1; tentative D call: TRBD2 (5 bases). This CDR3 has 15 residues. Germline loops: CDR1 SGHTA, CDR2 FQGTGA. Trimming left V 6 bases short and J 0 bases short, with 12 bases between.

The V call is TRBV18, the J call TRBJ1-2; TRBD1 aligns across 11 bases. With 2 bases clipped from V and 2 bases from J, the junction kept 1 base outside the gene matches. In germline, CDR1 is KGHSH, CDR2 LQKENI. This CDR3 region has 15 residues. CDR3 loop: CASSPGTGGNYGYTF. DNA of the CDR3: TGTGCCAGCTCACCAGGGACAGGGGGAAACTATGGCTACACCTTC.